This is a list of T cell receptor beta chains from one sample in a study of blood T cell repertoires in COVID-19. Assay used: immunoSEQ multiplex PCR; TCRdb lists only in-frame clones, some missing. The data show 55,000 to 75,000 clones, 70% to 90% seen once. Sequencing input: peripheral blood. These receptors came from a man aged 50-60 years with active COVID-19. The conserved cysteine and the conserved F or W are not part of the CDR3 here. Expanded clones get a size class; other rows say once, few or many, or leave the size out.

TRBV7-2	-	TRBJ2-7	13	ASSPRASATYEQY
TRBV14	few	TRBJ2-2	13	ASSPQGANTGELF
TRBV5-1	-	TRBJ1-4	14	ASSLVGTGGNEKLF
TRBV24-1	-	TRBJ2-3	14	ATSDLTSGSSDTQY
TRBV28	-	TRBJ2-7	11	ASRDRGQYEQY
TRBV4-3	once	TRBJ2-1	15	ASSHRQGPSGRDEQF
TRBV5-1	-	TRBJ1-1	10	ASSPGETEAF
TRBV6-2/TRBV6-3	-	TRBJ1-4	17	ASSGARDRGLATNEKLF
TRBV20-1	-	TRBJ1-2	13	SASASLETDHGYT
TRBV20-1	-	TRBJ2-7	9	SAWRALEQY
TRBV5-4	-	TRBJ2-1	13	ASSRVAGKRNEQF
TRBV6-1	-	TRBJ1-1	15	ASSEMRGGAQVTEAF
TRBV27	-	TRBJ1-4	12	ASSSSSLNEKLF
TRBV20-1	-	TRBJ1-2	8	SASGDGYT
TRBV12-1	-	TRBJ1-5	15	ASSPKSTGFSNQPQH
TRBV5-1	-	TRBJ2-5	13	ASSLARGSRETQY